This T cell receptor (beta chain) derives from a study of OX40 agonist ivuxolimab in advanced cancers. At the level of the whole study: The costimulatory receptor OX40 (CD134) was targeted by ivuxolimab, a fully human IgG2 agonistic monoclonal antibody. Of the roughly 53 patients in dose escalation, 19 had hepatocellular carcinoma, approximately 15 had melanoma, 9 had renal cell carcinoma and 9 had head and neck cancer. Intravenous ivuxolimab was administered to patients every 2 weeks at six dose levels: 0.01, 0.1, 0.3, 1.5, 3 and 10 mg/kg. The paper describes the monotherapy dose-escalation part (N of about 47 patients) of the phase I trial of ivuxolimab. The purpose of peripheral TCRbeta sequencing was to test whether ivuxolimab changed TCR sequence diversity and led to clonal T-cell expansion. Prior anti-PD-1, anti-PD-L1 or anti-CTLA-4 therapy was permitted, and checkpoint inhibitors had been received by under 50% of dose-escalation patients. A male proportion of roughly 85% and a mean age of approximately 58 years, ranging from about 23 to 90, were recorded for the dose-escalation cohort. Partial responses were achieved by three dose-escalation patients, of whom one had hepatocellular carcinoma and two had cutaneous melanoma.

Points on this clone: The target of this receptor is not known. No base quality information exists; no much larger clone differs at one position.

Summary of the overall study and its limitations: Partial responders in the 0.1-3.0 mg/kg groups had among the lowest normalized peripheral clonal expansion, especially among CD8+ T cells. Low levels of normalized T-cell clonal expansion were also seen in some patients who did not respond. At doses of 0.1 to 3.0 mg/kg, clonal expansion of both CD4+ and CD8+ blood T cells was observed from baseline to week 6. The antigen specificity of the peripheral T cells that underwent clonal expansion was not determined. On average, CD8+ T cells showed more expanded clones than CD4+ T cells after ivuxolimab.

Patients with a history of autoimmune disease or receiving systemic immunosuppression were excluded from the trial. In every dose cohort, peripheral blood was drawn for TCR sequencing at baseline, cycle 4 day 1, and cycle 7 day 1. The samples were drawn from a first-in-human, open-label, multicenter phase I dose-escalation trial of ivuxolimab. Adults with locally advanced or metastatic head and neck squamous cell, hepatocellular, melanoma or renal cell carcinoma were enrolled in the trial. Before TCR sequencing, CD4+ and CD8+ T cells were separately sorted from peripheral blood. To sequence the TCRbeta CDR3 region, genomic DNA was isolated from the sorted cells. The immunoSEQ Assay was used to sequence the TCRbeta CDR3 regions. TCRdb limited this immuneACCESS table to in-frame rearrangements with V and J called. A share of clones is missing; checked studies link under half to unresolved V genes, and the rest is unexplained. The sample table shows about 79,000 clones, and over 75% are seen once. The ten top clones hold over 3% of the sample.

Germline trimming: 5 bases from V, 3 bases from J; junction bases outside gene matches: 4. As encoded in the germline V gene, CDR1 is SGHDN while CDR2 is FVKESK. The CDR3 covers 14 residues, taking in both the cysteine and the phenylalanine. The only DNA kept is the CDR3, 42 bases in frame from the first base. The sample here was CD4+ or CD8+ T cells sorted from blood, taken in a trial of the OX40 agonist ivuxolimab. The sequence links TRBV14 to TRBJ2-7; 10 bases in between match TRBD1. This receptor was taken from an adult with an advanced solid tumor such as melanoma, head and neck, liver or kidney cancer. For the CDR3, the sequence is CASSSRTGGYEQYF. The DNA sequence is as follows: TGTGCCAGCAGCTCCCGGACAGGGGGCTACGAGCAGTACTTC.